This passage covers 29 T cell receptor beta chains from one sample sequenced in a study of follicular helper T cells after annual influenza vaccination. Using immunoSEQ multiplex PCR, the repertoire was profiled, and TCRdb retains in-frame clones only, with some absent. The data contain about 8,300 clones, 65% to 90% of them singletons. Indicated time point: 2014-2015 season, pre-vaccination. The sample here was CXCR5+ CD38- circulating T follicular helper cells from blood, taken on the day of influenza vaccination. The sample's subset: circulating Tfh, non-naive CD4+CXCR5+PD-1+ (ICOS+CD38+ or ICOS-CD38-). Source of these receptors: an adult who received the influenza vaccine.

CDR3 nucleotide sequence: TGTGCCAGCAGCCTACTAGCGAGCTACAATGAGCAGTTCTTC. Translation: CASSLLASYNEQFF. The chain couples TRBV11-2 to TRBJ2-1; 7 bases match TRBD2. Trimming cost V 5 bases and J 3 bases; bases outside gene matches: 4. The germline CDR1 and CDR2 sequences are SGHAT and FQNNGV. There are 14 residues in the CDR3.

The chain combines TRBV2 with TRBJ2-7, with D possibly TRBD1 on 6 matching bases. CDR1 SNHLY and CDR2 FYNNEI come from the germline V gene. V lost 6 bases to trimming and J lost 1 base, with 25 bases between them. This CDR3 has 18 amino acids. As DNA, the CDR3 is TGTGCCAGCAGCGCCGCTACCGCTAGACAGGCTAGGTCCTACGAGCAGTACTTC. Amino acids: CASSAATARQARSYEQYF.

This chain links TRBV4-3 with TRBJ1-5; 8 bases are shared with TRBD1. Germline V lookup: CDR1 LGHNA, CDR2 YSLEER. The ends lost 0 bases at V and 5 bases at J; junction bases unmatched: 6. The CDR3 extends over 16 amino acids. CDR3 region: CASSQDAQGADQPQHF. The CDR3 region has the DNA TGCGCCAGCAGCCAAGATGCCCAGGGGGCGGATCAGCCCCAGCATTTT.

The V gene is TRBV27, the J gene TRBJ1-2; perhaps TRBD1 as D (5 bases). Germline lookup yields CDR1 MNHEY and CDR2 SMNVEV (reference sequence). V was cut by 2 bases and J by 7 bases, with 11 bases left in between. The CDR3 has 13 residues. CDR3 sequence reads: CASSLQGFAGYTF. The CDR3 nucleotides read TGTGCCAGCAGTTTACAGGGTTTTGCTGGCTACACCTTC.

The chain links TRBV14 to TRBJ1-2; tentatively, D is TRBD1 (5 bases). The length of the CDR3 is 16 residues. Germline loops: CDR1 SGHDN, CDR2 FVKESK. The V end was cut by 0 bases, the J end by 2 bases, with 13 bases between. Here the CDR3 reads CASSQDWARANYGYTF. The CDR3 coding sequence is TGTGCCAGCAGCCAAGATTGGGCCAGGGCGAACTATGGCTACACCTTC.

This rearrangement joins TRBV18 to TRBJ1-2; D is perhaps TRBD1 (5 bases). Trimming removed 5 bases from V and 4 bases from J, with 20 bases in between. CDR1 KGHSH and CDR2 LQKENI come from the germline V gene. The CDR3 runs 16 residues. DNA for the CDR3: TGTGCCAGCTCATCCTACGGGGGAGTGGGGAGCTATGGCTACACCTTC. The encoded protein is CASSSYGGVGSYGYTF.

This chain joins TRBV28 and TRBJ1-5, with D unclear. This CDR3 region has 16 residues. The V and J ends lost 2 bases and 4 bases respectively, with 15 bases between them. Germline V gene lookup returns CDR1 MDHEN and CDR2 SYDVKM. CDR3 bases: TGTGCCAGCAGTTTAATGCCGTCGGGGAGGAATCAGCCCCAGCATTTT. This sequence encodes CASSLMPSGRNQPQHF.

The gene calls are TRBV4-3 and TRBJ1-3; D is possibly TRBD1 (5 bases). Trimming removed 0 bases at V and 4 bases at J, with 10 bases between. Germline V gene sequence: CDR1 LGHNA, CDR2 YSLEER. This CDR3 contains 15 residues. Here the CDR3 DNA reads TGCGCCAGCAGCCAAGATGGCCGGGGCGGAAACACCATATATTTT. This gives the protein CASSQDGRGGNTIYF.

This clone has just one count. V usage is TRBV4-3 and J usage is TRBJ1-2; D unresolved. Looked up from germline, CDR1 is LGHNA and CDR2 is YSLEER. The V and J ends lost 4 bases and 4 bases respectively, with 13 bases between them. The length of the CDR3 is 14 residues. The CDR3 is CASSPQASGYGYTF. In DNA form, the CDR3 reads TGCGCCAGCAGCCCCCAGGCCAGCGGCTATGGCTACACCTTC.

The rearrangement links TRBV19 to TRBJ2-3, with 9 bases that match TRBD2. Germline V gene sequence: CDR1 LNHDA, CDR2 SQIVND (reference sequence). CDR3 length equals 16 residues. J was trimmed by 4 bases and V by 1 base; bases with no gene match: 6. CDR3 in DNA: TGTGCCAGTAGTATAGCAGGCGGGGGGGCCTCAGATACGCAGTATTTT. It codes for CASSIAGGGASDTQYF.

Written as DNA, the CDR3 is TGTGCCAGCAGCTTAGACCGACAGGGAAGGAATTCACCCCTCCACTTT. Translation gives CASSLDRQGRNSPLHF. The chain employs TRBV7-2 and TRBJ1-6; TRBD1 aligns across 7 bases. Germline CDR1 is SGHTA and CDR2 is FQGNSA. The CDR3 totals 16 residues. The V and J ends lost 1 base and 7 bases, in that order; junction bases with no gene match: 7. Full variable domain (outside the CDR3, taken from reference TRBV7-2 and TRBJ1-6): GAGVSQSPSNKVTEKGKDVELRCDPISGHTALYWYRQSLGQGLEFLIYFQGNSAPDKSGLPSDRFSAERTGGSVSTLTIQRTQQEDSAVYLCASSLDRQGRNSPLHFGNGTRLTVT.

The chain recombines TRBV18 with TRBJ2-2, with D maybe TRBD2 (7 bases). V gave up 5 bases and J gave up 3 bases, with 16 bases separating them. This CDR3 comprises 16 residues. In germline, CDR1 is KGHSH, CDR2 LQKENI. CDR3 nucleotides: TGTGCCAGCTCATCAAATCGGGGGGCTGACACCGGGGAGCTGTTTTTT. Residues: CASSSNRGADTGELFF.

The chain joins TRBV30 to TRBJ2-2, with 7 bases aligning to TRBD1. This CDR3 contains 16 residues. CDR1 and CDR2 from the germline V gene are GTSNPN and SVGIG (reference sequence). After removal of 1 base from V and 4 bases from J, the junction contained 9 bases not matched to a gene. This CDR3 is CAWSDITGVFTGELFF. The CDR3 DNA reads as TGTGCCTGGAGTGATATCACAGGGGTTTTCACCGGGGAGCTGTTTTTT.

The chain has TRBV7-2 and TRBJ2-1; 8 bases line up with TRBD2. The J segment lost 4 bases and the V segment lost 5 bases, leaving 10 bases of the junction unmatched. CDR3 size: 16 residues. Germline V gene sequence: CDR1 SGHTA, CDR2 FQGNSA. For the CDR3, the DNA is TGTGCCAGCAGCCTCGGGGCCGGCGGGGGGTACAATGAGCAGTTCTTC. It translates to CASSLGAGGGYNEQFF.

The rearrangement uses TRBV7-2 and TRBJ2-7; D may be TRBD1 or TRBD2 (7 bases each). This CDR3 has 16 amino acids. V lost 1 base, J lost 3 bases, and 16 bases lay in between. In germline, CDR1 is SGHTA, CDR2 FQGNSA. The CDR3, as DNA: TGTGCCAGCAGCTTAGTCGCGGCAGGGGGGGACTACGAGCAGTACTTC. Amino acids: CASSLVAAGGDYEQYF.

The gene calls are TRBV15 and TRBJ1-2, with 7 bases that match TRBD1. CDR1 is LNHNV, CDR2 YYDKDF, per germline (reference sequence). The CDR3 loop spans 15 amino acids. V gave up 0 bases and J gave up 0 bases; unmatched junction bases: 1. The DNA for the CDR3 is TGTGCCACCAGCAGAGACAGGGGGACTAACTATGGCTACACCTTC. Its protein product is CATSRDRGTNYGYTF.

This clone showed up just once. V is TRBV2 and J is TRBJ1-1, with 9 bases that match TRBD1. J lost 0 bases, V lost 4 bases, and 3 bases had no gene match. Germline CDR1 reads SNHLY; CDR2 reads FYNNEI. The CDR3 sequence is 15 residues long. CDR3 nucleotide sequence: TGTGCCAGCAGTGGACAGGGGGTGATGAACACTGAAGCTTTCTTT. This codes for CASSGQGVMNTEAFF. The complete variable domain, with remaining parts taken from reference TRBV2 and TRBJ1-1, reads EPEVTQTPSHQVTQMGQEVILRCVPISNHLYFYWYRQILGQKVEFLVSFYNNEISEKSEIFDDQFSVERPDGSNFTLKIRSTKLEDSAMYFCASSGQGVMNTEAFFGQGTRLTVV.

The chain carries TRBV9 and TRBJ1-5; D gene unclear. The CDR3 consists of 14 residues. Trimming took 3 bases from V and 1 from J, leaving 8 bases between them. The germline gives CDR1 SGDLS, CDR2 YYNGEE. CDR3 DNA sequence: TGTGCCAGCAGCGCCACAGCGAGCAATCAGCCCCAGCATTTT. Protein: CASSATASNQPQHF.

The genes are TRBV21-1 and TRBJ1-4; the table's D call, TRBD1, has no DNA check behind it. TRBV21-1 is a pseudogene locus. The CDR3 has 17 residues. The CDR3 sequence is CASSKGGTLPTNEKLFF. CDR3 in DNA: TGTGCCAGCAGCAAAGGGGGGACACTACCAACTAATGAAAAACTGTTTTTT.

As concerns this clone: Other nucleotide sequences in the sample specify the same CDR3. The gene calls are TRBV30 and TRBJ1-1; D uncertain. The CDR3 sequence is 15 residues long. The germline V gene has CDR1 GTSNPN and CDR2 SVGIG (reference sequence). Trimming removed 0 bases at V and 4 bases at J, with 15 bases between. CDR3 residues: CAWSVRTTVGTEAFF. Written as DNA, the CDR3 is TGTGCCTGGAGTGTTAGGACGACGGTGGGCACTGAAGCTTTCTTT.

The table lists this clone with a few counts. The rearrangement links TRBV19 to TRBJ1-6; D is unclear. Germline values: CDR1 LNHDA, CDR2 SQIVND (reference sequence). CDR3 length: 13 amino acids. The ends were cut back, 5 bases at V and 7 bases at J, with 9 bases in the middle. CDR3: CASSRSANSPLHF. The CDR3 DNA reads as TGTGCCAGTAGTCGATCGGCGAATTCACCCCTCCACTTT.

The CDR3 coding sequence is TGTGCCAGCAGTGGACAGGGATTGTCACCCCTCCACTTT. Protein: CASSGQGLSPLHF. The chain has TRBV28 and TRBJ1-6; 8 nucleotides match TRBD1. CDR3 length: 13 residues. Germline CDR1 reads MDHEN; CDR2 reads SYDVKM. The ends lost 5 bases at V and 10 bases at J; junction bases unmatched: 4.

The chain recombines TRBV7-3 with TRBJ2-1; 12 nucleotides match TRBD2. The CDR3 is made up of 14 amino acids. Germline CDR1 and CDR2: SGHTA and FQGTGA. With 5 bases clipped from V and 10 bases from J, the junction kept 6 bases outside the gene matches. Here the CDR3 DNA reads TGTGCCAGCAGCCTACTAGCGGGGGGCCGGGAGCAGTTCTTC. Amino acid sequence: CASSLLAGGREQFF.

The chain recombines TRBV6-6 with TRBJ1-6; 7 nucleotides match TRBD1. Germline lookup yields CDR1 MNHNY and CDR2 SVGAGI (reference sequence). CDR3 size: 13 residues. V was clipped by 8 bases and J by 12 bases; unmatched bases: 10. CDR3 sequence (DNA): TGTGCCAGCCGGGACAGCGGGGGAAAACCCCTCCACTTT. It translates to CASRDSGGKPLHF.

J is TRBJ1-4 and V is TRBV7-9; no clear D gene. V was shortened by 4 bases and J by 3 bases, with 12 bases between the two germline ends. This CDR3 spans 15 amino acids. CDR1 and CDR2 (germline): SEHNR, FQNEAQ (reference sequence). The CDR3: CASSSSDGPNEKLFF. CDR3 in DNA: TGTGCCAGCAGCTCATCGGACGGGCCTAATGAAAAACTGTTTTTT.

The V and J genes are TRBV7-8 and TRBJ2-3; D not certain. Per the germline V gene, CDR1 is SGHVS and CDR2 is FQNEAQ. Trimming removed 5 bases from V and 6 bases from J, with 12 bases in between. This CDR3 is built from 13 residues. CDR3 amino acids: CASSQGLADTQYF. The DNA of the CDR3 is TGTGCCAGCAGCCAAGGGTTGGCGGATACGCAGTATTTT.

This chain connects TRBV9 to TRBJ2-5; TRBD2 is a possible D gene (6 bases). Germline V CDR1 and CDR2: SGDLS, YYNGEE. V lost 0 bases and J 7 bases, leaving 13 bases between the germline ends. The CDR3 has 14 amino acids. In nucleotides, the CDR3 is TGTGCCAGCAGCGTAGAAGGAGCGGGCGGGACCCAGTACTTC. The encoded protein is CASSVEGAGGTQYF.

CDR3 residues: CASGPGQGNTEAFF. The CDR3 region has the DNA TGTGCCAGCGGACCGGGACAGGGGAACACTGAAGCTTTCTTT. The chain uses TRBV19 and TRBJ1-1, with 9 bases identical to TRBD1. J lost 1 base, V lost 9 bases, and 6 bases had no gene match. This CDR3 has 14 amino acids. Germline CDR1 and CDR2: LNHDA and SQIVND (reference sequence).

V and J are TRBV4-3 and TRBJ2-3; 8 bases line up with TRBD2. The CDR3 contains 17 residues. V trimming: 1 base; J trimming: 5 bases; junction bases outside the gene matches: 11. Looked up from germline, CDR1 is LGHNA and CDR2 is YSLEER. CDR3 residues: CASSQGAGPAGGDTQYF. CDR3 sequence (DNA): TGCGCCAGCAGCCAAGGGGCGGGTCCGGCGGGGGGAGATACGCAGTATTTT.